A selection of T cell receptor beta chains follows, all from one sample in a study of T cells after posttransplantation cyclophosphamide. Repertoires were generated with immunoSEQ multiplex PCR, while TCRdb's copy carries only in-frame clones and drops some. The sample yields 20,000 to 30,000 clones, without any singletons. The sequencing sample was made of PBMCs. These TCRs come from a woman aged 50 to 60 in good health, CMV-negative, and a related stem cell transplant donor. The CDR3 runs from the conserved cysteine through the conserved F or W. The D gene is left open where the match is weak. Sizes are listed as once, few, many or a size class.

j_gene	d_gene	v_gene	abundance	CDR3nt	CDR3aa
TRBJ1-1	TRBD1	TRBV19	many	TGTGCCAGTAGTATGGTGCAGGGGGCGGCTGAAGCTTTCTTT	CASSMVQGAAEAFF
TRBJ2-2	TRBD2	TRBV6-5	many	TGTGCCAGCAGTACTGCGGGAGAGAACACCGGGGAGCTGTTTTTT	CASSTAGENTGELFF
TRBJ2-1	TRBD2	TRBV9	many	TGTGCCAGCAGCGCCACCGGGACTAGGTACAATGAGCAGTTCTTC	CASSATGTRYNEQFF
TRBJ2-3	NA	TRBV18	many	TGTGCCAGCTCACACGACAGGTTCACAGATACGCAGTATTTT	CASSHDRFTDTQYF
TRBJ2-2	TRBD1	TRBV27	many	TGTGCCAGCAGTTCAAGGGGACAGGGAGGGGGGGAGCTGTTTTTT	CASSSRGQGGGELFF
TRBJ2-1	TRBD2	TRBV9	many	TGTGCCAGCAGCACAACTGCTAGCGGCCTAGAGCAGTTCTTC	CASSTTASGLEQFF
TRBJ2-1	TRBD2	TRBV10-3	many	TGTGCCATCAGTGGACGACTAGCGGCAGCCTACAATGAGCAGTTCTTC	CAISGRLAAAYNEQFF
TRBJ2-1	TRBD2	TRBV9	many	TGTGCCAGCAGCGAGCGGGAGGGCCTTAATGAGCAGTTCTTC	CASSEREGLNEQFF
TRBJ2-7	NA	TRBV6-1	large	TGTGCCAGCAGTGAAGAGGAGAGCTCCTACGAGCAGTACTTC	CASSEEESSYEQYF
TRBJ2-5	TRBD2	TRBV5-1	many	TGCGCCAGCAGCCCGACGGGGGGGCAAGAGACCCAGTACTTC	CASSPTGGQETQYF